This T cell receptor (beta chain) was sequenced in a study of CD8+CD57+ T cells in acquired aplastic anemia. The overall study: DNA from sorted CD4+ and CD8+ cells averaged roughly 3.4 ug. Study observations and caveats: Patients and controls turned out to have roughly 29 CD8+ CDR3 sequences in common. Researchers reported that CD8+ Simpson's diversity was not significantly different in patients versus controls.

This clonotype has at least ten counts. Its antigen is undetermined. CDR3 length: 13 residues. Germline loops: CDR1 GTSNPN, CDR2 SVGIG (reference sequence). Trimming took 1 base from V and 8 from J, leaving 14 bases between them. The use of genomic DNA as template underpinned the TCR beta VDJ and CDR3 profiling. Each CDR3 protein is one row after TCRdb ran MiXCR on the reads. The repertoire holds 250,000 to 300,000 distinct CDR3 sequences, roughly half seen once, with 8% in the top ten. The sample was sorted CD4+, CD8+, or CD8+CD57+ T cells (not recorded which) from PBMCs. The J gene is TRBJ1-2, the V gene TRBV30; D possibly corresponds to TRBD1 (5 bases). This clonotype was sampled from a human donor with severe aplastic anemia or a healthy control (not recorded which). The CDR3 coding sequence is TGTGCCTGGAGTGGGGTGGGGGGAAGGGGCTACACCTTC. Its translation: CAWSGVGGRGYTF.